The 20 T cell receptor beta chains below were found in one sample sequenced in a study of blood T cell repertoires in COVID-19. Clones were read by immunoSEQ multiplex PCR, and TCRdb kept only the in-frame ones, dropping some. The table shows 290,000 or so clones, with around 86% occurring only once. Material: PBMCs or T cells enriched from blood (not recorded which). These receptors were obtained from a woman aged 18-29 years who had recovered from COVID-19.

The chain carries TRBV29-1 and TRBJ2-7; 13 bases map to TRBD2. J lost 3 bases, V lost 6 bases, and 5 bases had no gene match. Germline loops: CDR1 SQVTM, CDR2 ANQGSEA. The CDR3 contains 14 residues. This CDR3 reads CSVEGTSGNYEQYF. The CDR3 region has the DNA TGCAGCGTGGAGGGGACTAGCGGGAACTACGAGCAGTACTTC.

V is TRBV14 and J is TRBJ1-2; no firm D call. Trimming removed 6 bases from V and 0 bases from J, with 11 bases in between. CDR1 and CDR2 from the germline V gene are SGHDN and FVKESK. This CDR3 has 14 residues. In DNA, the CDR3 is TGTGCCAGCAGTAAGGCGCGGCCTAACTATGGCTACACCTTC. It codes for CASSKARPNYGYTF. The entire variable domain, with the rest obtained from reference TRBV14 and TRBJ1-2, is as follows: EAGVTQFPSHSVIEKGQTVTLRCDPISGHDNLYWYRRVMGKEIKFLLHFVKESKQDESGMPNNRFLAERTGGTYSTLKVQPAELEDSGVYFCASSKARPNYGYTFGSGTRLTVV.

The genes are TRBV10-3 and TRBJ1-4; no reliable D call. The CDR3 totals 13 residues. CDR1 and CDR2 (germline): ENHRY, SYGVKD. V lost 6 bases to trimming and J lost 4 bases, with 9 bases between them. CDR3 region: CAIRGDDNEKLFF. The DNA for the CDR3 is TGTGCCATCAGGGGAGACGATAATGAAAAACTGTTTTTT.

In nucleotides, the CDR3 is TGTGCCAGCCGGGAGGAGCGGGAGGGCCCTCGGAACGAGCAGTACTTC. Its translation: CASREEREGPRNEQYF. The chain is built from TRBV7-2 and TRBJ2-7; 10 bases are shared with TRBD2. V lost 8 bases to trimming and J lost 5 bases; unmatched junction nucleotides: 15. The germline V gene has CDR1 SGHTA and CDR2 FQGNSA. The CDR3 length is 16 residues.

V is TRBV5-6 and J is TRBJ2-2; the match to TRBD2 covers 7 bases. J lost 6 bases, V lost 1 base, and 9 bases had no gene match. This CDR3 comprises 16 residues. Germline assignment: CDR1 SGHDT and CDR2 YYEEEE. The CDR3 DNA follows: TGTGCCAGCAGCTTGAAGGTTGCGGGAGCGGCCGGGGAGCTGTTTTTT. Translating gives CASSLKVAGAAGELFF.

V is TRBV27 and J is TRBJ1-2, with 9 bases fitting TRBD1. CDR1 is MNHEY, CDR2 SMNVEV, per germline (reference sequence). This CDR3 comprises 13 residues. J lost 2 bases, V lost 8 bases, and 3 bases had no gene match. The CDR3 loop reads CASGGQGNYGYTF. CDR3 nucleotides: TGTGCCAGCGGGGGACAGGGAAACTATGGCTACACCTTC.

The chain carries TRBV28 and TRBJ1-4; 8 bases line up with TRBD1. CDR3 length equals 14 residues. V was clipped by 5 bases and J by 5 bases; unmatched bases: 4. Germline V gene lookup returns CDR1 MDHEN and CDR2 SYDVKM. The CDR3 DNA reads TGTGCCAGCAGTCCGGACAGGGAGAATGAAAAACTGTTTTTT. Its protein product is CASSPDRENEKLFF. The whole variable domain, filled in from reference TRBV28 and TRBJ1-4, reads DVKVTQSSRYLVKRTGEKVFLECVQDMDHENMFWYRQDPGLGLRLIYFSYDVKMKEKGDIPEGYSVSREKKERFSLILESASTNQTSMYLCASSPDRENEKLFFGSGTQLSVL.

This clone was observed once. The chain carries TRBV3-1 (or the pseudogene TRBV3-2) and TRBJ2-3, with D possibly being TRBD2 (6 bases). The germline CDR1 and CDR2 sequences are LGHDT and YNNKEL (reference sequence). The CDR3 is 16 residues long. V was cut by 1 base and J by 1 base, with 12 bases left in between. The CDR3 loop is CASSQVTSWGTDTQYF. In DNA, the CDR3 is TGTGCCAGCAGCCAAGTAACTAGCTGGGGCACAGATACGCAGTATTTT.

V usage is TRBV9 and J usage is TRBJ1-2; 11 nucleotides align to TRBD1. The CDR3 contains 19 residues. The V and J ends lost 3 bases and 5 bases, in that order; junction bases with no gene match: 18. Germline V CDR1 and CDR2: SGDLS, YYNGEE. CDR3 protein: CASSADLGTGGLSQYGYTF. CDR3 DNA sequence: TGTGCCAGCAGCGCGGATCTCGGGACAGGGGGTTTATCTCAATATGGCTACACCTTC.

A single count supports this clone. The V gene is TRBV7-2, the J gene TRBJ2-7; 7 bases are a match to TRBD2. Germline V gene sequence: CDR1 SGHTA, CDR2 FQGNSA. J gave up 2 bases and V 3 bases, and 7 bases lay outside the gene matches. This CDR3 is 15 amino acids long. This CDR3 is CASSFSWRGTYEQYF. The DNA of the CDR3 is TGTGCCAGCAGCTTCTCCTGGCGGGGGACCTACGAGCAGTACTTC.

The CDR3, as DNA: TGCAGTGGACAGGGGGCGGTGGGCACTGAAGCTTTCTTT. Residues: CSGQGAVGTEAFF. The chain employs TRBV29-1 and TRBJ1-1; 11 bases align to TRBD1. Germline values: CDR1 SQVTM, CDR2 ANQGSEA. This CDR3 is built from 13 residues.

The J gene is TRBJ2-2, the V gene TRBV29-1; TRBD1 agrees at 9 bases. V dropped 3 bases and J dropped 7; count of bases not matched to a gene: 6. The V gene's germline CDR1 is SQVTM and CDR2 ANQGSEA. This CDR3 is built from 14 residues. The DNA for the CDR3 is TGCAGCGTTGACCAGACAGGGGGAATCGGGGAGCTGTTTTTT. Its protein is CSVDQTGGIGELFF.

J is TRBJ2-7 and V is TRBV9, with 10 bases identical to TRBD1. CDR3 length: 14 amino acids. In germline, CDR1 is SGDLS, CDR2 YYNGEE. V shed 4 bases and J 2 bases; nucleotides not matched to a gene: 3. This CDR3 reads CASSPGQGAYEQYF. CDR3 bases: TGTGCCAGCAGCCCAGGACAGGGGGCCTACGAGCAGTACTTC.

J is TRBJ1-2 and V is TRBV9; a weak D match, TRBD1 (5 bases). The CDR3 has 12 residues. V was pared by 3 bases and J by 7 bases, with 10 bases between. Germline V gene data show CDR1 as SGDLS and CDR2 as YYNGEE. CDR3 nucleotide sequence: TGTGCCAGCAGCGGCAGGGTGGGTGGCTACACCTTC. Its translation is CASSGRVGGYTF. The full variable domain, in which reference TRBV9 and TRBJ1-2 provide the parts outside the CDR3, is DSGVTQTPKHLITATGQRVTLRCSPRSGDLSVYWYQQSLDQGLQFLIQYYNGEERAKGNILERFSAQQFPDLHSELNLSSLELGDSALYFCASSGRVGGYTFGSGTRLTVV.

The chain couples TRBV19 to TRBJ2-7, with D tentatively TRBD2 (6 bases). The CDR3 length is 14 residues. Germline CDR1 is LNHDA and CDR2 is SQIVND (reference sequence). Deletions cut 4 bases from V and 3 bases from J, with 13 bases between. The DNA of the CDR3 is TGTGCCAGTAGTACGCCGGGACTCGGCTACGAGCAGTACTTC. This sequence encodes CASSTPGLGYEQYF.

The rearrangement joins TRBV6-6 to TRBJ1-2; D gene unclear. CDR3 length: 15 amino acids. V lost 4 bases to trimming and J lost 0 bases, with 12 bases between them. Per the germline V gene, CDR1 is MNHNY and CDR2 is SVGAGI (reference sequence). The CDR3 nucleotides read TGTGCCAGCAGTTCCCGGACCGGGACTAACTATGGCTACACCTTC. Protein sequence: CASSSRTGTNYGYTF.

This chain connects TRBV2 to TRBJ1-5; TRBD1 aligns across 10 bases. Trimming took 8 bases from V and 1 from J; bases not matched to a gene: 5. Germline lookup yields CDR1 SNHLY and CDR2 FYNNEI. The CDR3 covers 15 residues. CDR3 protein: CASQTGGGSNQPQHF. CDR3 nucleotides: TGTGCCAGCCAGACAGGGGGCGGAAGCAATCAGCCCCAGCATTTT.

About this clone: Without the conserved terminal phenylalanine or tryptophan, this CDR3 likely stems from a read error. Because the CDR3's place on the DNA is in doubt, the DNA is left out and the CDR3 is given as listed by TCRdb. CDR3 protein: CAWSRRGG. The chain links TRBV30 to TRBJ2-7; the table's TRBD2 call for D was not verified on the DNA. Germline-derived CDR1 and CDR2 are GTSNPN and SVGIG (reference sequence). From its first to its last residue, the CDR3 has 8 amino acids.

This clone appeared a single time. The chain has TRBV12-3 or TRBV12-4 and TRBJ2-7; the match to TRBD2 covers 14 bases. The CDR3 totals 13 residues. DNA for the CDR3: TGTGCGACTAGCGGGGGGGTCTGGTACGAGCAGTACTTC. Translated, it gives CATSGGVWYEQYF.

The V gene is TRBV28, the J gene TRBJ1-5; 8 positions match TRBD1. The trim removed 5 bases at V and 4 bases at J, leaving 10 bases unmatched. The length of the CDR3 is 16 residues. Per the germline V gene, CDR1 is MDHEN and CDR2 is SYDVKM. Written as DNA, the CDR3 is TGTGCCAGCAGTATGGGACAGGCAAAAAGGAATCAGCCCCAGCATTTT. It yields the protein CASSMGQAKRNQPQHF.